A single sample gave rise to the 30 T cell receptor beta chains below, sequenced in a study of CD8 T cells in ankylosing spondylitis. TCRdb independently ran MiXCR on the 5' RACE reads; one entry per CDR3 protein. The sample contains more than 150,000 distinct CDR3 sequences, roughly 13% of which appear only once. Sequencing used blood, either unsorted or a sorted T cell fraction (not recorded which). These receptor sequences come from a male donor with ankylosing spondylitis or in good health (not recorded which).

V usage is TRBV7-2 and J usage is TRBJ2-7, with TRBD2 matching over 12 bases. J was trimmed by 2 bases and V by 5 bases; bases with no gene match: 10. In germline, CDR1 is SGHTA, CDR2 FQGNSA. This CDR3 spans 17 amino acids. CDR3 amino acids: CASSQTILAGGAYEQYF. The CDR3 nucleotides are TGTGCCAGCAGCCAAACCATACTAGCGGGAGGAGCCTACGAGCAGTACTTC.

V and J are TRBV4-1 and TRBJ2-7; a possible D gene is TRBD1 (6 bases). CDR3 size: 15 residues. V was clipped by 3 bases and J by 6 bases, with 18 bases between them. The germline V gene has CDR1 MGHRA and CDR2 YSYEKL. CDR3 in DNA: TGCGCCAGCAGCCAGCGGGTCCAGGGGAACCTCGAGCAGTACTTC. Its protein product is CASSQRVQGNLEQYF.

Ten or more counts support this clonotype. The chain has TRBV12-3 or TRBV12-4 and TRBJ2-3; a weak D match, TRBD1 (6 bases). This CDR3 is built from 15 residues. V was clipped by 3 bases and J by 1 base, with 11 bases between them. CDR3 DNA: TGTGCCAGCAGTTTTGGGGGCGCAGGCACAGATACGCAGTATTTT. This codes for CASSFGGAGTDTQYF.

The gene calls are TRBV27 and TRBJ1-1, with a tentative D call TRBD1 (6 bases). The germline V gene has CDR1 MNHEY and CDR2 SMNVEV (reference sequence). The ends were cut back, 3 bases at V and 7 bases at J, with 12 bases in the middle. This CDR3 has 13 amino acids. CDR3 bases: TGTGCCAGCAGTTTTGACAGGTTTAATGAAGCTTTCTTT. This sequence encodes CASSFDRFNEAFF.

This clonotype was observed many times. The genes are TRBV10-2 and TRBJ2-2; D unclear. The CDR3 consists of 13 residues. Trimming took 3 bases from V and 5 from J, leaving 7 bases between them. Germline V CDR1 and CDR2: WSHSY, SAAADI. As DNA, the CDR3 is TGCGCCAGCAGTGAAATACGAACCGGGGAGCTGTTTTTT. Translating gives CASSEIRTGELFF.

This clonotype was seen a handful of times. The J gene is TRBJ2-7, the V gene TRBV7-8; 9 bases are shared with TRBD1. The junction had 6 bases not matched to a gene; V was cut back by 8 bases and J by 4 bases. The CDR3 consists of 13 residues. CDR1 is SGHVS, CDR2 FQNEAQ, per germline. The CDR3 here is CASAGTGYYEQYF. The CDR3 DNA reads TGTGCCAGCGCGGGGACAGGGTATTACGAGCAGTACTTC. Looking up the rest from reference TRBV7-8 and TRBJ2-7 gives the full variable domain: GAGVSQSPRYKVAKRGQDVALRCDPISGHVSLFWYQQALGQGPEFLTYFQNEAQLDKSGLPSDRFFAERPEGSVSTLKIQRTQQEDSAVYLCASAGTGYYEQYFGPGTRLTVT.

The J gene is TRBJ1-5, the V gene TRBV6-2 or TRBV6-3; D is unresolved. V was clipped by 0 bases and J by 4 bases, with 10 bases between them. CDR1 and CDR2 (germline): MNHEY, SVGEGT. The CDR3 is 15 amino acids. The CDR3 sequence: CASSYSIARNQPQHF. The DNA of the CDR3 is TGTGCCAGCAGTTACTCGATAGCCCGTAATCAGCCCCAGCATTTT.

CDR3 sequence (DNA): TGTGCCAGCAGCTCCTCTAGGACAGCATATAATTCACCCCTCCACTTT. It translates to CASSSSRTAYNSPLHF. V and J are TRBV11-3 and TRBJ1-6; D possibly corresponds to TRBD1 (6 bases). The CDR3 has 16 residues. CDR1 SGHNT and CDR2 YENEEA come from the germline V gene. V lost 4 bases and J 4 bases, leaving 14 bases between the germline ends.

This clonotype was picked up a small number of times. The chain has TRBV7-9 and TRBJ1-5, with D possibly being TRBD1 (5 bases). This CDR3 is built from 13 residues. Germline CDR1 is SEHNR and CDR2 is FQNEAQ (reference sequence). V lost 3 bases and J lost 9, with 12 bases in between. CDR3 bases: TGTGCCAGCAGCTTGGGGGAGAGAGGGCCCCAGCATTTT. Encoded protein: CASSLGERGPQHF.

In this sample, this clonotype turned up a few times. The J gene is TRBJ2-5, the V gene TRBV10-3; maybe TRBD1 (5 bases). V lost 2 bases to trimming and J lost 5 bases, with 18 bases between them. This CDR3 has 16 residues. Looked up from germline, CDR1 is ENHRY and CDR2 is SYGVKD. The CDR3: CAISEKVKVPGETQYF. The CDR3 DNA reads as TGTGCCATCAGTGAGAAAGTGAAGGTCCCAGGGGAGACCCAGTACTTC.

This clonotype was observed a handful of times. V gene TRBV25-1 combines with J gene TRBJ2-7; D is perhaps TRBD1 (6 bases). Germline CDR1 and CDR2: MGHDK and SYGVNS. This CDR3 region has 15 residues. V was cut by 0 bases and J by 3 bases, with 12 bases left in between. The CDR3 DNA reads as TGTGCCAGCAGTGAATATAAGGACAGTTTCTACGAGCAGTACTTC. Its protein is CASSEYKDSFYEQYF.

The chain joins TRBV12-3 or TRBV12-4 to TRBJ1-1; 9 nucleotides align to TRBD1. The CDR3 covers 16 residues. J gave up 3 bases and V 2 bases, and 7 bases lay outside the gene matches. DNA for the CDR3: TGTGCCAGCAGTTTAAACAGGGGGCGTGGGGACACTGAAGCTTTCTTT. Protein product: CASSLNRGRGDTEAFF.

The chain joins TRBV27 to TRBJ2-7, with unresolved D. Trimming took 6 bases from V and 2 from J, leaving 11 bases between them. The CDR3 contains 13 residues. CDR1 and CDR2 (germline): MNHEY, SMNVEV (reference sequence). The CDR3 loop reads CASRLSTTYEQYF. For the CDR3, the DNA is TGTGCCAGCAGATTGTCGACAACCTACGAGCAGTACTTC.

The CDR3 sequence: CASSLSPVYEQYF. Written as DNA, the CDR3 is TGTGCCAGCAGCTTAAGTCCGGTTTACGAGCAGTACTTC. J is TRBJ2-7 and V is TRBV7-8; D gene ambiguous. This CDR3 is built from 13 residues. Trimming removed 2 bases at V and 4 bases at J, with 9 bases between. Germline assignment: CDR1 SGHVS and CDR2 FQNEAQ.

This clonotype was seen at least ten times. The chain couples TRBV6-4 to TRBJ2-2; D is unclear. Per germline, CDR1 MRHNA and CDR2 SNTAGT. CDR3 length equals 13 residues. Trimming took off 0 bases at V and 3 bases at J, with 2 bases between the two ends. CDR3 in DNA: TGTGCCAGCAGTGACTCCGACACCGGGGAGCTGTTTTTT. It encodes CASSDSDTGELFF.

This clonotype was observed a few times. This chain links TRBV27 with TRBJ1-1, with D unclear. Between the trimmed V and J ends, which lost 4 bases and 7 bases, there was a span of 13 bases. This CDR3 is built from 13 residues. Germline CDR1 reads MNHEY; CDR2 reads SMNVEV (reference sequence). The chain's CDR3 is CASSSLGSLEAFF. In DNA form, the CDR3 reads TGTGCCAGCAGTTCGTTAGGCTCACTTGAAGCTTTCTTT.

The chain uses TRBV6-5 and TRBJ1-2, with D unresolved. Trimming removed 2 bases from V and 2 bases from J, with 9 bases in between. Germline V gene lookup returns CDR1 MNHEY and CDR2 SVGAGI. The length of the CDR3 is 14 residues. Here the CDR3 reads CASSYLGANYGYTF. The DNA for the CDR3 is TGTGCCAGCAGTTACCTCGGAGCCAACTATGGCTACACCTTC.

There are a few counts of this clonotype. The junction shows a germline mismatch at one end, possibly a read error. The chain couples TRBV7-9 to TRBJ2-5, with D possibly matching TRBD2 (6 bases). This CDR3 region has 15 residues. From germline, CDR1 is SEHNR and CDR2 FQNEAQ (reference sequence). The CDR3 DNA reads TGTGCCAGCAGCTTGGGAGGCAGCATTTTCCCCCCCCCAGACTTC. Its protein product is CASSLGGSIFPPPDF.

The chain joins TRBV7-2 to TRBJ2-1; unclear D gene. V lost 2 bases to trimming and J lost 10 bases, with 6 bases between them. Germline values: CDR1 SGHTA, CDR2 FQGNSA. The CDR3 has 11 residues. The CDR3 DNA is TGTGCCAGCAGCTTAATCTACGAGCAGTTCTTC. It yields the protein CASSLIYEQFF. The entire variable domain, with the rest obtained from reference TRBV7-2 and TRBJ2-1, is as follows: GAGVSQSPSNKVTEKGKDVELRCDPISGHTALYWYRQSLGQGLEFLIYFQGNSAPDKSGLPSDRFSAERTGGSVSTLTIQRTQQEDSAVYLCASSLIYEQFFGPGTRLTVL.

The sample holds one count of this clonotype. The chain links TRBV30 to TRBJ2-3; unclear D gene. Between the trimmed V and J ends, which lost 2 bases and 6 bases, there was a span of 18 bases. This CDR3 region has 15 residues. Germline CDR1 GTSNPN, CDR2 SVGIG (reference sequence). The CDR3 spells CAWSLGASLADTQYF. For the CDR3, the DNA is TGTGCCTGGAGTTTAGGAGCCTCACTCGCTGATACGCAGTATTTT.

This clonotype was counted a few times. The chain uses TRBV9 and TRBJ1-2, with 7 bases identical to TRBD1. V was clipped by 3 bases and J by 4 bases; unmatched bases: 12. The CDR3 length is 16 residues. The V gene's germline CDR1 is SGDLS and CDR2 YYNGEE. The DNA of the CDR3 is TGTGCCAGCAGCGGGACAACAGGGGTCACGAGCTATGGCTACACCTTC. Translating gives CASSGTTGVTSYGYTF.

In its sample, this clonotype was seen a few times. The rearrangement uses TRBV6-5 and TRBJ2-1, with D tentatively TRBD2 (6 bases). V was trimmed by 3 bases and J by 5 bases, leaving 20 bases between them. This CDR3 has 17 amino acids. Germline V gene lookup returns CDR1 MNHEY and CDR2 SVGAGI. This CDR3 reads CASSYGPLTGVHNEQFF. For the CDR3, the DNA is TGTGCCAGCAGTTATGGCCCCCTAACGGGGGTCCACAATGAGCAGTTCTTC.

The sample holds a few counts of this clonotype. The V call is TRBV11-1, the J call TRBJ1-1; 10 bases agree with TRBD1. Trimming removed 2 bases from V and 1 base from J; junction bases left unmatched: 7. The CDR3 sequence is 17 residues long. Germline V gene data show CDR1 as SGHAT and CDR2 as FQDESV (reference sequence). In DNA form, the CDR3 reads TGTGCCAGCAGCTTAAGGGACAGGGGCTATTCGAACACTGAAGCTTTCTTT. Residues: CASSLRDRGYSNTEAFF.

The sample holds a few counts of this clonotype. The genes are TRBV7-6 and TRBJ2-7; 8 bases line up with TRBD2. The CDR3 has 15 residues. CDR1 and CDR2 from the germline V gene are SGHVS and FNYEAQ. Trimming took 5 bases from V and 2 from J; bases not matched to a gene: 8. CDR3 loop: CASSPGTSGTYEQYF. As DNA, the CDR3 is TGTGCCAGCAGCCCGGGGACTAGTGGTACCTACGAGCAGTACTTC.

The sample holds a few counts of this clonotype. V is TRBV6-1 and J is TRBJ2-7, with D maybe TRBD2 (6 bases). CDR3 length equals 13 residues. CDR1 is MNHNS and CDR2 is SASEGT in the germline V gene. Trimming cost V 4 bases and J 5 bases, with 12 bases left between them. CDR3 DNA sequence: TGTGCCAGCAGTGGCGGGATCTTCCACGAGCAGTACTTC. The encoded protein is CASSGGIFHEQYF.

In its sample, this clonotype was seen a few times. The chain uses TRBV18 and TRBJ2-5; 11 nucleotides match TRBD2. CDR3 length: 15 residues. CDR1 is KGHSH and CDR2 is LQKENI in the germline V gene. The V and J ends lost 4 bases and 4 bases, in that order; junction bases with no gene match: 5. CDR3 sequence: CASSLTGTSGETQYF. The CDR3 nucleotides are TGTGCCAGCTCACTCACCGGGACTAGCGGAGAGACCCAGTACTTC. The variable domain in full, with the rest retrieved from reference TRBV18 and TRBJ2-5, is NAGVMQNPRHLVRRRGQEARLRCSPMKGHSHVYWYRQLPEEGLKFMVYLQKENIIDESGMPKERFSAEFPKEGPSILRIQQVVRGDSAAYFCASSLTGTSGETQYFGPGTRLLVL.

This clonotype was observed a handful of times. V usage is TRBV12-3 or TRBV12-4 and J usage is TRBJ2-3; a weak D match, TRBD2 (5 bases). The CDR3 runs to 14 residues. Trimming shortened V by 6 bases and J by 1 base, and 11 bases separated the two germline ends. The CDR3 nucleotides read TGTGCCAGCAGCTCCATCGGGGGCACAGATACGCAGTATTTT. Amino acids: CASSSIGGTDTQYF.

This clonotype was picked up many times. The gene calls are TRBV2 and TRBJ2-1, with 13 nucleotides matching TRBD2. The CDR3 runs to 16 residues. Germline assignment: CDR1 SNHLY and CDR2 FYNNEI. J lost 2 bases, V lost 6 bases, and 4 bases had no gene match. Written as DNA, the CDR3 is TGTGCCAGCAGCATGACTAGCGGGAGGCCCTACAATGAGCAGTTCTTC. It is translated as CASSMTSGRPYNEQFF.

This chain joins TRBV27 and TRBJ2-3; D is uncertain. Germline-derived CDR1 and CDR2 are MNHEY and SMNVEV (reference sequence). Trimming pared 2 bases from V and 8 bases from J, leaving 11 bases between. This CDR3 has 13 residues. CDR3 protein: CASSLIGPGTQYF. In DNA, the CDR3 is TGTGCCAGCAGTTTAATCGGGCCCGGTACGCAGTATTTT.

The chain uses TRBV3-1 and TRBJ2-7; D not resolved. Between the trimmed V and J ends, which lost 1 base and 1 base, there was a span of 8 bases. The CDR3 spans 14 residues. Germline-derived CDR1 and CDR2 are LGHDT and YNNKEL (reference sequence). The CDR3 loop is CASSQGGPSYEQYF. The CDR3 coding sequence is TGTGCCAGCAGCCAAGGAGGCCCATCCTACGAGCAGTACTTC.